A single sample is the source of the 13 T cell receptor beta chains below, sequenced in a study of Ad26.COV2.S vaccination and SARS-CoV-2 variants. Treatment meaning: around 19 received Ad26.COV2.S at low or high dose, single or two shots; a few received placebo; per-sample allocation not given. Following the first vaccine or placebo injection, samples were taken on day 63. Measured with immunoSEQ multiplex PCR; TCRdb has only the in-frame clones, and not every one. The sample holds approximately 500,000 clones, 87% seen once. The material was peripheral blood, obtained in a trial of Ad26.COV2.S vaccine versus placebo. These TCRs come from a person aged 18-60 years who received the Ad26.COV2.S COVID-19 vaccine or a placebo.

V usage is TRBV6-5 and J usage is TRBJ1-2; 10 bases are a match to TRBD1. The trim removed 8 bases at V and 7 bases at J, leaving 4 bases unmatched. The CDR3 runs to 12 residues. Germline lookup yields CDR1 MNHEY and CDR2 SVGAGI. The chain's CDR3 is CASGGQGFGYTF. CDR3 in DNA: TGTGCCAGCGGGGGACAGGGGTTTGGCTACACCTTC.

This chain joins TRBV7-2 and TRBJ2-7; 8 bases map to TRBD1. The J segment lost 5 bases and the V segment lost 0 bases, leaving 0 bases of the junction unmatched. This CDR3 is built from 13 residues. The germline gives CDR1 SGHTA, CDR2 FQGNSA. The DNA of the CDR3 is TGTGCCAGCAGCTTAGCGACAGGGGACGAGCAGTACTTC. Translated, it gives CASSLATGDEQYF.

The chain couples TRBV3-1 (or the pseudogene TRBV3-2) to TRBJ2-5; 10 bases match TRBD1. V lost 6 bases, J lost 3 bases, and 4 bases stayed unmatched. CDR1 LGHDT and CDR2 YNNKEL come from the germline V gene (reference sequence). CDR3 size: 14 residues. For the CDR3, the DNA is TGTGCCAGCAGTGGGACAGGGGCGAAAGAGACCCAGTACTTC. Protein: CASSGTGAKETQYF.

The gene calls are TRBV28 and TRBJ2-2, with 9 bases identical to TRBD1. The CDR3 has 14 amino acids. V trimming: 8 bases; J trimming: 3 bases; junction bases outside the gene matches: 4. The germline V gene encodes CDR1 MDHEN and CDR2 SYDVKM. CDR3 coding DNA: TGTGCCAGCCTTGACAGGGGGGACACCGGGGAGCTGTTTTTT. This encodes CASLDRGDTGELFF.

This chain uses TRBV7-9 with TRBJ2-3; the match to TRBD1 covers 8 bases. The CDR3 spans 14 residues. From germline, CDR1 is SEHNR and CDR2 FQNEAQ (reference sequence). Trimming cost V 5 bases and J 5 bases; bases outside gene matches: 6. CDR3 residues: CASSRGQGKDTQYF. The CDR3 region has the DNA TGTGCCAGCAGCCGCGGACAGGGTAAAGATACGCAGTATTTT.

The chain carries TRBV21-1 and TRBJ2-1. TRBV21-1 has pseudogene status. The length of the CDR3 is 15 residues. CDR3 region: CPNYMGGSSYNEQFF. The CDR3 nucleotides read TGTCCAAACTACATGGGCGGAAGCTCCTACAATGAGCAGTTCTTC.

The chain has TRBV7-2 and TRBJ1-1; 9 positions match TRBD1. Trimming took 1 base from V and 0 from J; bases not matched to a gene: 3. This CDR3 region has 16 residues. Germline CDR1 reads SGHTA; CDR2 reads FQGNSA. The CDR3 spells CASSLVGQGMNTEAFF. Here the CDR3 DNA reads TGTGCCAGCAGCTTAGTCGGACAGGGGATGAACACTGAAGCTTTCTTT.

This chain joins TRBV19 and TRBJ1-2, with a possible D match to TRBD1 (6 bases). Trimming pared 7 bases from V and 4 bases from J, leaving 22 bases between. Germline CDR1 and CDR2: LNHDA and SQIVND (reference sequence). The CDR3 has 16 amino acids. The CDR3 protein is CASTPRGGQRVYGYTF. CDR3 nucleotides: TGTGCCAGTACCCCCAGAGGCGGACAGCGGGTCTATGGCTACACCTTC.

V and J are TRBV11-2 and TRBJ2-5; D is uncertain. This CDR3 is 12 amino acids long. The V and J ends lost 1 base and 7 bases respectively, with 7 bases between them. Per the germline V gene, CDR1 is SGHAT and CDR2 is FQNNGV. CDR3: CASSLAAGTQYF. CDR3 coding DNA: TGTGCCAGCAGCTTAGCGGCCGGGACCCAGTACTTC.

The rearrangement uses TRBV5-1 and TRBJ1-3; no reliable D call. This CDR3 comprises 15 residues. V was cut by 4 bases and J by 6 bases, with 17 bases left in between. In germline, CDR1 is SGHRS, CDR2 YFSETQ. CDR3 in amino acids: CASSAGLIKVNTIYF. CDR3 DNA: TGCGCCAGCAGCGCCGGGTTGATCAAAGTAAACACCATATATTTT. Combining the CDR3 with reference TRBV5-1 and TRBJ1-3 gives the whole variable domain KAGVTQTPRYLIKTRGQQVTLSCSPISGHRSVSWYQQTPGQGLQFLFEYFSETQRNKGNFPGRFSGRQFSNSRSEMNVSTLELGDSALYLCASSAGLIKVNTIYFGEGSWLTVV.

The table lists this clone with a few counts. The chain joins TRBV30 to TRBJ1-4, with a weak D call TRBD1 (6 bases). V was cut by 1 base and J by 2 bases, with 14 bases left in between. CDR3 length: 16 amino acids. Germline V lookup: CDR1 GTSNPN, CDR2 SVGIG (reference sequence). CDR3 bases: TGTGCCTGGAGTGGACAGGATTCGGCGACTAATGAAAAACTGTTTTTT. Residues: CAWSGQDSATNEKLFF.

The chain uses TRBV6-5 and TRBJ2-2; TRBD2 matches 7 bases. The CDR3 spans 14 residues. Germline values: CDR1 MNHEY, CDR2 SVGAGI. V lost 7 bases and J lost 4; bases outside the gene matches: 6. The CDR3 nucleotides are TGTGCCAGCACGATAGGCGGGAGCACCGGGGAGCTGTTTTTT. Encoded protein: CASTIGGSTGELFF.

The chain uses TRBV24-1 and TRBJ1-2; D is unresolved. Germline V gene data show CDR1 as KGHDR and CDR2 as SFDVKD. The CDR3 is 16 residues long. Between the trimmed V and J ends, which lost 3 bases and 3 bases, there was a span of 16 bases. DNA for the CDR3: TGTGCCACCAGTGATGGTAGACACTCTCGTGACTATGGCTACACCTTC. Protein product: CATSDGRHSRDYGYTF.